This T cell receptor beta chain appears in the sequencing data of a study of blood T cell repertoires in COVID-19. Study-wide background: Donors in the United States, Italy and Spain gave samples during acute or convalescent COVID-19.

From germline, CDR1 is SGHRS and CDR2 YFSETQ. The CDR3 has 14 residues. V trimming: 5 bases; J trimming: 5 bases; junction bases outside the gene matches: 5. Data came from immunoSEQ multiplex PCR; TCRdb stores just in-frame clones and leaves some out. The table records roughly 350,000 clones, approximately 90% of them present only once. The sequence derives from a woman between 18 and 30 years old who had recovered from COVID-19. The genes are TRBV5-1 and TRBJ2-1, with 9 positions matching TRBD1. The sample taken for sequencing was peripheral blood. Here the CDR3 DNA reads TGCGCCAGCAGGACCGGGACAGGGAACAATGAGCAGTTCTTC. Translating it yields CASRTGTGNNEQFF.